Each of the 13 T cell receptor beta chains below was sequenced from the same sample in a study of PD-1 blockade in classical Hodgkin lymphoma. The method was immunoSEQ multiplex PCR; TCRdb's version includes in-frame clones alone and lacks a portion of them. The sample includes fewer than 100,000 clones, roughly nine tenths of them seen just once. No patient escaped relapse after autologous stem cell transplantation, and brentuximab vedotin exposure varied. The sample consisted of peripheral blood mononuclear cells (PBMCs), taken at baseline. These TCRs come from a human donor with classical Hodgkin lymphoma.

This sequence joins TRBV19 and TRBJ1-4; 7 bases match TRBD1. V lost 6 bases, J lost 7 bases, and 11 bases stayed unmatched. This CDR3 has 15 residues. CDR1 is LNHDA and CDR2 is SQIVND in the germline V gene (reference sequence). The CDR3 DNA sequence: TGTGCCAGTAGCCCACAGGGGCTTTTTAGTGAAAAACTGTTTTTT. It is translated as CASSPQGLFSEKLFF. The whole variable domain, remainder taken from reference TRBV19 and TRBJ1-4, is DGGITQSPKYLFRKEGQNVTLSCEQNLNHDAMYWYRQDPGQGLRLIYYSQIVNDFQKGDIAEGYSVSREKKESFPLTVTSAQKNPTAFYLCASSPQGLFSEKLFFGSGTQLSVL.

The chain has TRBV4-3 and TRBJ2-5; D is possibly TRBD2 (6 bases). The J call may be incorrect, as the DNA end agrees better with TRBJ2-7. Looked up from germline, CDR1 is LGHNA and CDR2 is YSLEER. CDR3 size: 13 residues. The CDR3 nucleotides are TGCGCCAGCAGCCAAGACGTGCGGGGCGAGCAGTACTTC. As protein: CASSQDVRGEQYF.

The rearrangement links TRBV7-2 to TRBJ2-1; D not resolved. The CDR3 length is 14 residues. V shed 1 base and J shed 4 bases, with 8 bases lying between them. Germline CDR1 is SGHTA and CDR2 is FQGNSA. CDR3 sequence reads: CASSLGQPYNEQFF. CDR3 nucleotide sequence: TGTGCCAGCAGCTTAGGACAACCTTACAATGAGCAGTTCTTC.

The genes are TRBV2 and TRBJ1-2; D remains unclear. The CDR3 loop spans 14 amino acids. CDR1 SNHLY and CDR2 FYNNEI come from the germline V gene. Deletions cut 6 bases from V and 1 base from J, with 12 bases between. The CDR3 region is CASRASQNNYGYTF. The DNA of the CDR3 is TGTGCCAGCAGAGCGTCCCAGAATAACTATGGCTACACCTTC.

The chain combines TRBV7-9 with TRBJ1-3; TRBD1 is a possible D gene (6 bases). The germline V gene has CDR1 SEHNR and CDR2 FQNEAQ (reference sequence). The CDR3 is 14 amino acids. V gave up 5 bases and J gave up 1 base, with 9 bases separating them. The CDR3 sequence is CASSGGGSGNTIYF. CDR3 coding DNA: TGTGCCAGCAGCGGAGGGGGGTCTGGAAACACCATATATTTT.

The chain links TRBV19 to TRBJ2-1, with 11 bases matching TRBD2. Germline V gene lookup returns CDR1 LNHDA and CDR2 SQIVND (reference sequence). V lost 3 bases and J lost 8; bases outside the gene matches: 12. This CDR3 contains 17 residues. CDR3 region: CASSMGTSGGSWDEQFF. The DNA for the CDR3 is TGTGCCAGTAGTATGGGGACTAGCGGAGGCTCATGGGATGAGCAGTTCTTC.

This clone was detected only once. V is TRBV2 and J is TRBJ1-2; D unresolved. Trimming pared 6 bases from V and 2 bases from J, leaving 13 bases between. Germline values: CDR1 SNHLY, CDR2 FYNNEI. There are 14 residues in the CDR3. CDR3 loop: CASSRSSLNYGYTF. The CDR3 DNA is TGTGCCAGCAGCCGGTCCAGTTTAAACTATGGCTACACCTTC.

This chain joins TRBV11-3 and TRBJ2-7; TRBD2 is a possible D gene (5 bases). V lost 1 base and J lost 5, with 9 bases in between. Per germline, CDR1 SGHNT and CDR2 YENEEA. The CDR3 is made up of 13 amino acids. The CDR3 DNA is TGTGCCAGCAGCTTAGTTTTCGGGGACGAGCAGTACTTC. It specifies CASSLVFGDEQYF.

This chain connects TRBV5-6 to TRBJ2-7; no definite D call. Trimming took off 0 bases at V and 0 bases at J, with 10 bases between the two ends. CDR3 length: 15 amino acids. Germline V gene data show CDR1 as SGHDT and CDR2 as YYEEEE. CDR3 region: CASSLATGFSYEQYF. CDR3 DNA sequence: TGTGCCAGCAGCTTGGCCACGGGTTTCTCCTACGAGCAGTACTTC.

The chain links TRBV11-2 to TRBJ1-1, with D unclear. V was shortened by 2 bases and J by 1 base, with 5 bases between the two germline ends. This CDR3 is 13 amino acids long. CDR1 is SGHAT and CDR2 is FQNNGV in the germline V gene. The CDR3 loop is CASSLNRNTEAFF. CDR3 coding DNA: TGTGCCAGCAGCTTAAACAGGAACACTGAAGCTTTCTTT.

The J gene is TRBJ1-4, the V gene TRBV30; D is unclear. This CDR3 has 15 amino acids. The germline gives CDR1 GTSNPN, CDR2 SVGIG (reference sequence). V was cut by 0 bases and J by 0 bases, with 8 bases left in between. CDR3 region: CAWSVQRTTNEKLFF. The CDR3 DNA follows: TGTGCCTGGAGTGTACAAAGGACAACTAATGAAAAACTGTTTTTT.

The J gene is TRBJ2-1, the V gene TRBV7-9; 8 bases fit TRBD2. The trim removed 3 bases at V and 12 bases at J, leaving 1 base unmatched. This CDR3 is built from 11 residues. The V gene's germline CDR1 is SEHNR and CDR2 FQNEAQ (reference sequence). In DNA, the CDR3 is TGTGCCAGCAGCTTCGGACTAGCGCAGTTCTTC. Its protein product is CASSFGLAQFF.

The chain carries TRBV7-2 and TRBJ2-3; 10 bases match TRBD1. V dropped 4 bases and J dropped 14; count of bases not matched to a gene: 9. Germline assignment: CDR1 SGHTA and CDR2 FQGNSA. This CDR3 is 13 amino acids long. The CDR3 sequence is CASSSGGQGFGYF. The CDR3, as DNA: TGTGCCAGCAGCTCGGGGGGACAGGGGTTTGGGTATTTT.